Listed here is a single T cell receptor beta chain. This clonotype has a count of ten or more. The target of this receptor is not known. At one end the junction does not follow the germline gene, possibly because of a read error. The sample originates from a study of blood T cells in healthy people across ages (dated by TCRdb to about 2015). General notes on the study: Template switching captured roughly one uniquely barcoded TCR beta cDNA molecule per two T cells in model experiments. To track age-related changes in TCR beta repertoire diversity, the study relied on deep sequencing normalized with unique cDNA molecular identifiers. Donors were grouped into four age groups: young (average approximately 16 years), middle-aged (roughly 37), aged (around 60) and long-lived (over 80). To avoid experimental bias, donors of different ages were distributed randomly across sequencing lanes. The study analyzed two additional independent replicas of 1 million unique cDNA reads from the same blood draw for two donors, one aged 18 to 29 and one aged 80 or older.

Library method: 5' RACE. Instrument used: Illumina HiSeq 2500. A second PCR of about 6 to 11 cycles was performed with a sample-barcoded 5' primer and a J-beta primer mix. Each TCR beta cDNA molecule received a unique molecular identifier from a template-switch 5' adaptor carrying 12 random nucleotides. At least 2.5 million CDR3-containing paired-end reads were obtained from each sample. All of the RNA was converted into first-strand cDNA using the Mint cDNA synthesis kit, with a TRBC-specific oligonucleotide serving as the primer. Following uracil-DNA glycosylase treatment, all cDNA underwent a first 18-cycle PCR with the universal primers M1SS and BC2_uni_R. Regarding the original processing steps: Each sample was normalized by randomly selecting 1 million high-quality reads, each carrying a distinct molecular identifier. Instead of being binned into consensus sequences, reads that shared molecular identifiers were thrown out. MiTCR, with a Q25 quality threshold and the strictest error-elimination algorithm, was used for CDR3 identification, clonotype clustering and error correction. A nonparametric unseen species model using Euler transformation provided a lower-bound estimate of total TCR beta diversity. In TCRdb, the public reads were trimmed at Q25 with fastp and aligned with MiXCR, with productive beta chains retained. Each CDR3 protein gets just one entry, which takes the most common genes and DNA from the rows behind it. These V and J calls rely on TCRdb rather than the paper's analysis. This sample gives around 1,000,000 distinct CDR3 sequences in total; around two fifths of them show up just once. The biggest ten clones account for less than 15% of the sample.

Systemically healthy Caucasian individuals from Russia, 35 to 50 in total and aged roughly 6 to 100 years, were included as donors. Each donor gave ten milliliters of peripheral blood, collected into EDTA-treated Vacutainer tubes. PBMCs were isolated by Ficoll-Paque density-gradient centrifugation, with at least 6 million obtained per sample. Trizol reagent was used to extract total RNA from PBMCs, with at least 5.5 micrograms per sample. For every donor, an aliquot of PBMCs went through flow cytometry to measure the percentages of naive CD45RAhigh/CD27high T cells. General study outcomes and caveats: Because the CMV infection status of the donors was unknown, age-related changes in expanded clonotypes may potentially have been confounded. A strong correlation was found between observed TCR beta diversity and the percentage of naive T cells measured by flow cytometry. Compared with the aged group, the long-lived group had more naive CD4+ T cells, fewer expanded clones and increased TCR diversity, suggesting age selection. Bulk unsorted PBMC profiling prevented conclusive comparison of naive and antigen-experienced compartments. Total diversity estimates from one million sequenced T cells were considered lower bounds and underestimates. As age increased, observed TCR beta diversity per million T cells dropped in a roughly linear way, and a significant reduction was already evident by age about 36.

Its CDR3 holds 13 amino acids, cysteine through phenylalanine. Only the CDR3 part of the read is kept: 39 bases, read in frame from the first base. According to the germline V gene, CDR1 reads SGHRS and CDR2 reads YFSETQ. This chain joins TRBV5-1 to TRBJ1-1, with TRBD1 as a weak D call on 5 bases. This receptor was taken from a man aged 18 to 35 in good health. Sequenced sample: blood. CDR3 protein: CASSLGTNTEAFF. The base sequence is TGTGCCAGCAGCTTAGGGACCAACACTGAAGCTTTCTTT. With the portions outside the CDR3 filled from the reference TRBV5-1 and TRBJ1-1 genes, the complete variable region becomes KAGVTQTPRYLIKTRGQQVTLSCSPISGHRSVSWYQQTPGQGLQFLFEYFSETQRNKGNFPGRFSGRQFSNSRSEMNVSTLELGDSALYLCASSLGTNTEAFFGQGTRLTVV.